Presented here are 32 T cell receptor beta chains from one specimen sequenced in a study of T cells in Graves' hyperthyroidism and ophthalmopathy. The source material, RNA transcripts, was used to amplify TCR beta CDR3 regions. HTBI primers drove first-round RT-PCR of the TCR CDR3. In TCRdb, the multiplex PCR reads were re-called with MiXCR into one record per CDR3 protein. The sample has 450,000 to 650,000 distinct CDR3 sequences; roughly 18% are singletons. The sequencing input was blood. All receptors come from a woman between 18 and 29 years old with Graves' ophthalmopathy.

With respect to this clonotype: Just one base apart from a much larger clone, this may be a read error. The genes are TRBV27 and TRBJ2-1, with D maybe TRBD1 (6 bases). Germline V gene sequence: CDR1 MNHEY, CDR2 SMNVEV (reference sequence). CDR3 length equals 19 residues. CDR3 DNA sequence: TGTGCCAGCAGTTTATCCAAGCCGGACAGTGCCAGCTCCCACAATGAGCAGTTCTTC. Translated, it gives CASSLSKPDSASSHNEQFF.

V and J are TRBV6-2 or TRBV6-3 and TRBJ2-6; D unclear. The CDR3 is 16 amino acids. Trimming took 5 bases from V and 0 from J, leaving 11 bases between them. Germline assignment: CDR1 MNHEY and CDR2 SVGEGT. The CDR3 DNA is TGTGCCAGCAGTCAAGGGTCCTACTCTGGGGCCAACGTCCTGACTTTC. As protein: CASSQGSYSGANVLTF.

The chain links TRBV24-1 to TRBJ1-5; D unresolved. The CDR3 has 13 residues. The germline V gene encodes CDR1 KGHDR and CDR2 SFDVKD. Trimming pared 5 bases from V and 4 bases from J, leaving 8 bases between. The CDR3 spells CATSGGRNQPQHF. The DNA of the CDR3 is TGTGCCACCAGTGGCGGGCGGAATCAGCCCCAGCATTTT.

The rearrangement uses TRBV20-1 and TRBJ1-2; D unresolved. The CDR3 has 13 residues. The V gene's germline CDR1 is DFQATT and CDR2 SNEGSKA (reference sequence). With 6 bases removed from V and 4 bases from J, the gap between germline ends came to 15 bases. The CDR3 spells CSAAPERVYGYTF. The CDR3 coding sequence is TGCAGTGCCGCCCCAGAGAGGGTCTATGGCTACACCTTC.

DNA of the CDR3: TGTGCCAGTAGAACAACAAGGGGCAACGAGGGGTATGAGCAGTTCTTC. Its protein product is CASRTTRGNEGYEQFF. The rearrangement links TRBV19 to TRBJ2-1, with D perhaps being TRBD1 or TRBD2 (5 bases each). Trimming shortened V by 6 bases and J by 8 bases, and 23 bases separated the two germline ends. CDR1 and CDR2 (germline): LNHDA, SQIVND (reference sequence). The CDR3 consists of 16 residues.

This clonotype showed up just a few times. The chain recombines TRBV27 with TRBJ2-5; 7 nucleotides match TRBD1. This CDR3 spans 15 amino acids. CDR1 MNHEY and CDR2 SMNVEV come from the germline V gene (reference sequence). With 6 bases clipped from V and 5 bases from J, the junction kept 12 bases outside the gene matches. The CDR3 region is CASRYRDSSPETQYF. CDR3 DNA: TGTGCCAGCAGATACCGGGACAGCTCGCCGGAGACCCAGTACTTC.

This clonotype was seen many times. The V gene is TRBV9, the J gene TRBJ2-7; D could derive from TRBD1 or TRBD2 (6 bases each). Germline V CDR1 and CDR2: SGDLS, YYNGEE. V was shortened by 5 bases and J by 2 bases, with 11 bases between the two germline ends. The CDR3 loop spans 13 amino acids. The CDR3 loop reads CASSAGGPYEQYF. The CDR3 region has the DNA TGTGCCAGCAGTGCCGGGGGCCCCTACGAGCAGTACTTC.

This clonotype showed up many times. The chain has TRBV15 and TRBJ2-7; D remains unclear. There are 14 residues in the CDR3. The germline CDR1 and CDR2 sequences are LNHNV and YYDKDF (reference sequence). V was clipped by 1 base and J by 0 bases, with 7 bases between them. The CDR3 coding sequence is TGTGCCACCAGCAGAGTCCCTAGCTCCTACGAGCAGTACTTC. Translation gives CATSRVPSSYEQYF. Together with reference TRBV15 and TRBJ2-7, the CDR3 gives the full variable domain: DAMVIQNPRYQVTQFGKPVTLSCSQTLNHNVMYWYQQKSSQAPKLLFHYYDKDFNNEADTPDNFQSRRPNTSFCFLDIRSPGLGDTAMYLCATSRVPSSYEQYFGPGTRLTVT.

There are a few counts of this clonotype. CDR3 nucleotides: TGCAGCGTACTAGACAGGGACTACAATGAGCAGTTCTTC. Its protein is CSVLDRDYNEQFF. The V call is TRBV29-1, the J call TRBJ2-1; 7 nucleotides align to TRBD1. V lost 6 bases and J lost 3; bases outside the gene matches: 5. There are 13 residues in the CDR3. Germline-derived CDR1 and CDR2 are SQVTM and ANQGSEA.

This chain connects TRBV12-5 to TRBJ2-4; no definite D call. The length of the CDR3 is 15 residues. Germline V lookup: CDR1 LGHNT, CDR2 FRNRAP. Trimming pared 3 bases from V and 0 bases from J, leaving 9 bases between. The CDR3 DNA sequence: TGTGCTAGTGGTTTTATTGTCGTAGCCAAAAACATTCAGTACTTC. This translates into CASGFIVVAKNIQYF.

The chain couples TRBV18 to TRBJ2-1; 8 nucleotides line up with TRBD2. This CDR3 spans 15 amino acids. Losses at the gene ends were 5 bases for V and 10 bases for J; bases not matched to a gene: 13. Germline-derived CDR1 and CDR2 are KGHSH and LQKENI. CDR3 loop: CASSVVRGGQGEQFF. The CDR3 DNA reads TGTGCCAGCTCAGTCGTTCGCGGGGGGCAAGGAGAGCAGTTCTTC. Based on the CDR3 plus reference TRBV18 and TRBJ2-1, the full variable domain is NAGVMQNPRHLVRRRGQEARLRCSPMKGHSHVYWYRQLPEEGLKFMVYLQKENIIDESGMPKERFSAEFPKEGPSILRIQQVVRGDSAAYFCASSVVRGGQGEQFFGPGTRLTVL.

This clonotype was observed many times. J is TRBJ1-5 and V is TRBV30, with no clear D. Looked up from germline, CDR1 is GTSNPN and CDR2 is SVGIG (reference sequence). The V end lost 1 base, the J end lost 3 bases, and 13 bases lay between the germline ends. This CDR3 spans 15 amino acids. The CDR3 spells CAWSGARHNNQPQHF. The CDR3 coding sequence is TGTGCCTGGAGTGGCGCGAGACATAACAATCAGCCCCAGCATTTT. The full variable domain, with the rest looked up from reference TRBV30 and TRBJ1-5, is SQTIHQWPATLVQPVGSPLSLECTVEGTSNPNLYWYRQAAGRGLQLLFYSVGIGQISSEVPQNLSASRPQDRQFILSSKKLLLSDSGFYLCAWSGARHNNQPQHFGDGTRLSIL.

The genes are TRBV19 and TRBJ2-3; no clear D. There are 12 residues in the CDR3. CDR1 and CDR2 (germline): LNHDA, SQIVND (reference sequence). Between the trimmed V and J ends, which lost 3 bases and 5 bases, there was a span of 6 bases. For the CDR3, the DNA is TGTGCCAGTAGTATGGGCGTAGATACGCAGTATTTT. Translating it yields CASSMGVDTQYF.

The genes are TRBV5-5 and TRBJ1-4; D call uncertain. This CDR3 has 11 residues. Trimming took off 2 bases at V and 8 bases at J, with 4 bases between the two ends. The V gene's germline CDR1 is SGHKS and CDR2 YYEKEE (reference sequence). CDR3 in amino acids: CASSFTEKLFF. In DNA, the CDR3 is TGTGCCAGCAGCTTCACCGAAAAACTGTTTTTT.

This clonotype was seen repeatedly, ten times or more. The chain couples TRBV7-9 to TRBJ2-1; TRBD2 matches at 10 bases. The CDR3 extends over 15 amino acids. With V trimmed by 5 bases and J by 2 bases, 3 bases remained unmatched. The germline V gene encodes CDR1 SEHNR and CDR2 FQNEAQ (reference sequence). Here the CDR3 reads CASSESGGAYNEQFF. The DNA for the CDR3 is TGTGCCAGCAGCGAAAGCGGGGGGGCCTACAATGAGCAGTTCTTC.

The sample holds many counts of this clonotype. This sequence joins TRBV6-4 and TRBJ2-3; maybe TRBD2 (7 bases). There are 14 residues in the CDR3. Germline lookup yields CDR1 MRHNA and CDR2 SNTAGT. Deletions cut 2 bases from V and 2 bases from J, with 8 bases between. As DNA, the CDR3 is TGTGCCAGCAGTGACGGGGGGGCCACAGATACGCAGTATTTT. Its protein is CASSDGGATDTQYF.

This clonotype has a count of ten or more. This sequence joins TRBV27 and TRBJ1-1, with D unclear. Trimming took off 6 bases at V and 0 bases at J, with 11 bases between the two ends. CDR3 length equals 14 residues. The germline V gene encodes CDR1 MNHEY and CDR2 SMNVEV (reference sequence). The CDR3 reads CASSPDTMNTEAFF. In nucleotides, the CDR3 is TGTGCCAGCAGCCCCGACACCATGAACACTGAAGCTTTCTTT.

This clonotype was observed at least ten times. The chain employs TRBV30 and TRBJ1-6; 8 bases map to TRBD1. Per the germline V gene, CDR1 is GTSNPN and CDR2 is SVGIG (reference sequence). CDR3 length equals 15 residues. The V segment lost 4 bases and the J segment 10 bases; nucleotides outside the gene matches: 12. Here the CDR3 DNA reads TGTGCCTGGAACCCTCAAGCAGGGGGCGTCTCACCCCTCCACTTT. Translation: CAWNPQAGGVSPLHF.

The V call is TRBV9, the J call TRBJ1-5; D remains unclear. Trimming cost V 0 bases and J 5 bases, with 12 bases left between them. This CDR3 has 15 amino acids. CDR1 and CDR2 from the germline V gene are SGDLS and YYNGEE. CDR3: CASSVGAAAYQPQHF. CDR3 coding DNA: TGTGCCAGCAGCGTAGGGGCAGCAGCCTATCAGCCCCAGCATTTT.

This clonotype was counted once. One junction end disagrees with the germline gene, perhaps due to a read error. V is TRBV25-1 and J is TRBJ2-5, with a possible D match to TRBD1 (6 bases). The CDR3 length is 16 residues. CDR1 and CDR2 from the germline V gene are MGHDK and SYGVNS. Here the CDR3 reads CASSQVSQGVEGTQYF. Here the CDR3 DNA reads TGCGCCAGCAGCCAAGTTTCACAGGGAGTCGAAGGGACCCAGTACTTC.

This clonotype was recorded at least ten times. The genes are TRBV12-3 or TRBV12-4 and TRBJ1-6; possibly TRBD1 for D (5 bases). V dropped 7 bases and J dropped 8 bases, with 18 bases sitting between them. This CDR3 spans 15 amino acids. CDR3 amino acids: CASKGATKTYSPLHF. CDR3 nucleotide sequence: TGTGCCAGCAAAGGGGCGACCAAGACCTATTCACCCCTCCACTTT.

This clonotype was detected only a few times. The chain carries TRBV7-2 and TRBJ2-2; possible D gene TRBD2, 6 bases. The CDR3 covers 16 residues. Trimming took 5 bases from V and 0 from J, leaving 13 bases between them. In germline, CDR1 is SGHTA, CDR2 FQGNSA. The CDR3 loop reads CASSLSLAANTGELFF. For the CDR3, the DNA is TGTGCCAGCAGCCTTTCACTAGCAGCGAACACCGGGGAGCTGTTTTTT.

This clonotype was seen a single time. This rearrangement joins TRBV9 to TRBJ2-5; D is perhaps TRBD2 (5 bases). Germline V CDR1 and CDR2: SGDLS, YYNGEE. Trimming stripped 4 bases from V and 1 base from J, with 14 bases between. This CDR3 is 15 amino acids long. The CDR3 nucleotides read TGTGCCAGCAGCTCGCAGGTACGGGGCCAAGAGACCCAGTACTTC. This encodes CASSSQVRGQETQYF.

The table lists this clonotype with a few counts. The genes are TRBV14 and TRBJ2-2; tentative D call: TRBD2 (5 bases). CDR1 SGHDN and CDR2 FVKESK come from the germline V gene. Trimming removed 5 bases at V and 7 bases at J, with 11 bases between. The CDR3 runs to 13 residues. As DNA, the CDR3 is TGTGCCAGCAGCGTGAGGGTGAGCGGGGAGCTGTTTTTT. Its protein product is CASSVRVSGELFF.

This clonotype was seen a few times. V and J are TRBV25-1 and TRBJ2-3; weak D call: TRBD1 (6 bases). The germline V and J ends were trimmed by 9 bases and 4 bases, with 17 bases remaining between them. CDR1 and CDR2 (germline): MGHDK, SYGVNS. This CDR3 spans 14 amino acids. CDR3: CASSTGQGPDTQYF. DNA of the CDR3: TGTGCCAGTTCGACAGGCCAAGGACCAGATACGCAGTATTTT.

This clonotype was observed many times. The chain has TRBV30 and TRBJ2-5; no reliable D call. The CDR3 is 13 amino acids. Germline V CDR1 and CDR2: GTSNPN, SVGIG (reference sequence). The germline V and J ends were trimmed by 2 bases and 1 base, with 8 bases remaining between them. The CDR3 DNA reads as TGTGCCTGGAGTCGTACCGCCCAAGAGACCCAGTACTTC. Encoded protein: CAWSRTAQETQYF. Full variable domain (rest looked up from reference TRBV30 and TRBJ2-5): SQTIHQWPATLVQPVGSPLSLECTVEGTSNPNLYWYRQAAGRGLQLLFYSVGIGQISSEVPQNLSASRPQDRQFILSSKKLLLSDSGFYLCAWSRTAQETQYFGPGTRLLVL.

The V call is TRBV24-1, the J call TRBJ1-1; a possible D gene is TRBD1 (5 bases). V lost 7 bases and J 7 bases, leaving 18 bases between the germline ends. This CDR3 has 14 residues. In germline, CDR1 is KGHDR, CDR2 SFDVKD. CDR3 sequence (DNA): TGTGCCACCAGAGAGCCCGGGGGTAATAGTGAAGCTTTCTTT. This gives the protein CATREPGGNSEAFF.

At least ten counts were recorded for this clonotype. This chain connects TRBV10-3 to TRBJ2-3; 8 positions agree with TRBD1. The CDR3 runs 17 residues. J was trimmed by 2 bases and V by 2 bases; bases with no gene match: 9. CDR1 and CDR2 (germline): ENHRY, SYGVKD. The CDR3 reads CAISEPLTGDPTDTQYF. CDR3 sequence (DNA): TGTGCCATCAGTGAGCCCCTGACAGGGGACCCCACAGATACGCAGTATTTT.

In its sample, this clonotype was seen many times. CDR3 nucleotides: TGTGCCAGCAGGGTAACCGGGACGGATAGCAATCAGCCCCAGCATTTT. Amino acids: CASRVTGTDSNQPQHF. This chain connects TRBV28 to TRBJ1-5; weak D call: TRBD1 (5 bases). CDR3 length: 16 amino acids. V lost 6 bases and J 0 bases, leaving 15 bases between the germline ends. Germline V gives CDR1 MDHEN, CDR2 SYDVKM.

The chain combines TRBV12-5 with TRBJ2-1; D remains unclear. This CDR3 has 13 residues. Trimming left V 1 base short and J 5 bases short, with 6 bases between. Per germline, CDR1 LGHNT and CDR2 FRNRAP. This chain's CDR3 is CASGLDMNNEQFF. The DNA of the CDR3 is TGTGCTAGTGGTTTGGACATGAACAATGAGCAGTTCTTC.

As regards this clonotype: The germline gene is not matched at one end of the junction; a read error may be the cause. The gene calls are TRBV24-1 and TRBJ2-1; 8 positions agree with TRBD1. Germline V gene sequence: CDR1 KGHDR, CDR2 SFDVKD. The CDR3 runs to 15 residues. The CDR3: CATSDLDRDYNEQLF. The CDR3 DNA sequence: TGTGCCACCAGTGATCTGGACAGGGATTACAATGAGCAGCTCTTC.

This clonotype has just one count. V is TRBV10-3 and J is TRBJ1-2; D remains unclear. V lost 0 bases and J 3 bases, leaving 11 bases between the germline ends. This CDR3 has 15 amino acids. Germline lookup yields CDR1 ENHRY and CDR2 SYGVKD. For the CDR3, the DNA is TGTGCCATCAGTGAGTCTCTAACACCCGACTATGGCTACACCTTC. Amino acid sequence: CAISESLTPDYGYTF.